One sample yielded the 25 T cell receptor beta chains listed below, sequenced in a study of blood T cell repertoires in COVID-19. Sequenced by immunoSEQ multiplex PCR; TCRdb stores in-frame clones only, minus some. Of about 260,000 clones listed, about 87% are singletons. The sample taken for sequencing was peripheral blood. These receptors came from a woman between 35 and 50 years old with acute or convalescent COVID-19.

This clone was seen ten or more times. Here the CDR3 reads CASSLLSVGKETQYF. The CDR3 region has the DNA TGTGCCAGCAGTTTACTCTCCGTCGGGAAAGAGACCCAGTACTTC. The chain links TRBV27 to TRBJ2-5; a possible D gene is TRBD2 (5 bases). Per germline, CDR1 MNHEY and CDR2 SMNVEV (reference sequence). There are 15 residues in the CDR3. V was clipped by 2 bases and J by 3 bases, with 13 bases between them.

This clone was found once. The chain recombines TRBV19 with TRBJ1-1; no reliable D call. Trimming removed 4 bases at V and 4 bases at J, with 16 bases between. CDR1 and CDR2 from the germline V gene are LNHDA and SQIVND (reference sequence). This CDR3 is built from 15 residues. The CDR3 sequence is CASSKERERSTEAFF. The CDR3 DNA follows: TGTGCCAGTAGTAAGGAAAGGGAGCGGAGCACTGAAGCTTTCTTT.

This clone was found a few times. This chain joins TRBV7-9 and TRBJ2-5; 12 bases are shared with TRBD1. Germline V lookup: CDR1 SEHNR, CDR2 FQNEAQ (reference sequence). Trimming removed 6 bases from V and 5 bases from J; junction bases left unmatched: 7. CDR3 size: 15 residues. The CDR3 loop reads CASRKGQGAGETQYF. The CDR3 DNA sequence: TGTGCCAGCAGAAAGGGACAGGGGGCCGGCGAGACCCAGTACTTC. The full variable domain, its missing parts supplied by reference TRBV7-9 and TRBJ2-5, is DTGVSQNPRHKITKRGQNVTFRCDPISEHNRLYWYRQTLGQGPEFLTYFQNEAQLEKSRLLSDRFSAERPKGSFSTLEIQRTEQGDSAMYLCASRKGQGAGETQYFGPGTRLLVL.

This clone has a single count. The chain employs TRBV6-5 and TRBJ1-4; D gene uncertain. Per the germline V gene, CDR1 is MNHEY and CDR2 is SVGAGI. CDR3 length: 15 residues. V lost 7 bases, J lost 2 bases, and 14 bases lay in between. CDR3 sequence: CASKVSRRTNEKLFF. The CDR3 nucleotides are TGTGCCAGCAAGGTCAGCAGGCGTACTAATGAAAAACTGTTTTTT.

The chain uses TRBV18 and TRBJ1-6; D is uncertain. With 2 bases removed from V and 10 bases from J, the gap between germline ends came to 18 bases. Per the germline V gene, CDR1 is KGHSH and CDR2 is LQKENI. The CDR3 contains 16 residues. The CDR3 DNA reads TGTGCCAGCTCACCAGAGGCAACTCGGGGTGCGTCACCCCTCCACTTT. It is translated as CASSPEATRGASPLHF.

The V and J genes are TRBV4-2 and TRBJ1-6; the D is unclear. CDR3 size: 18 residues. CDR1 is LGHNA, CDR2 YNFKEQ, per germline. V was pared by 1 base and J by 2 bases, with 15 bases between. CDR3 residues: CASSQVGGYRPYNSPLHF. The DNA of the CDR3 is TGTGCCAGCAGCCAAGTAGGAGGGTACCGGCCCTATAATTCACCCCTCCACTTT.

The V call is TRBV5-1, the J call TRBJ2-5, with 11 bases matching TRBD2. CDR3 size: 16 residues. Germline V lookup: CDR1 SGHRS, CDR2 YFSETQ. Trimming removed 1 base from V and 1 base from J; junction bases left unmatched: 3. The CDR3 reads CASSLRLAGSQETQYF. CDR3 nucleotides: TGCGCCAGCAGCTTGCGACTAGCGGGGAGCCAAGAGACCCAGTACTTC.

This chain joins TRBV5-1 and TRBJ2-7, with TRBD2 matching 9 bases. V dropped 0 bases and J dropped 3; count of bases not matched to a gene: 4. The CDR3 extends over 15 amino acids. The germline CDR1 and CDR2 sequences are SGHRS and YFSETQ. As DNA, the CDR3 is TGCGCCAGCAGCTTGGGTAGCGGGGGAGACTACGAGCAGTACGTC. It specifies CASSLGSGGDYEQYV.

The CDR3 coding sequence is TGTGCCAGCAGCTTAGGGAGCCGGAGCCACCAAGAGACCCAGTACTTC. Encoded protein: CASSLGSRSHQETQYF. This chain joins TRBV7-7 and TRBJ2-5, with unresolved D. The CDR3 runs 16 residues. From germline, CDR1 is SSHAT and CDR2 FNYEAQ (reference sequence). The V end lost 1 base, the J end lost 0 bases, and 12 bases lay between the germline ends.

The rearrangement links TRBV30 to TRBJ2-5; 7 bases are shared with TRBD2. V lost 5 bases, J lost 5 bases, and 8 bases stayed unmatched. From germline, CDR1 is GTSNPN and CDR2 SVGIG (reference sequence). The CDR3 loop spans 13 amino acids. The CDR3 protein is CAWDKGGGETQYF. DNA for the CDR3: TGTGCCTGGGACAAAGGCGGGGGTGAGACCCAGTACTTC.

The chain joins TRBV5-1 to TRBJ2-2; D gene uncertain. Germline V gives CDR1 SGHRS, CDR2 YFSETQ. The CDR3 length is 13 residues. V was trimmed by 1 base and J by 7 bases, leaving 8 bases between them. CDR3 protein: CASSLSSDGELFF. CDR3 nucleotides: TGCGCCAGCAGCTTGAGCTCTGACGGGGAGCTGTTTTTT.

This chain uses TRBV19 with TRBJ2-5; TRBD2 is a possible D gene (6 bases). V gave up 7 bases and J gave up 4 bases, with 31 bases separating them. Germline CDR1 and CDR2: LNHDA and SQIVND (reference sequence). This CDR3 has 19 amino acids. CDR3 protein: CASNPGGELVPVIRETQYF. Here the CDR3 DNA reads TGTGCCAGTAATCCCGGAGGGGAACTAGTTCCGGTAATAAGAGAGACCCAGTACTTC.

V gene TRBV27 combines with J gene TRBJ2-2; D remains unclear. Germline V gene lookup returns CDR1 MNHEY and CDR2 SMNVEV (reference sequence). This CDR3 is 15 amino acids long. Trimming left V 5 bases short and J 0 bases short, with 10 bases between. In DNA form, the CDR3 reads TGTGCCAGCAGTGTAGGAGTAGCGAACACCGGGGAGCTGTTTTTT. As protein: CASSVGVANTGELFF.

This rearrangement joins TRBV5-5 to TRBJ1-1; TRBD1 matches at 9 bases. The CDR3 runs to 15 residues. CDR1 is SGHKS, CDR2 YYEKEE, per germline (reference sequence). V lost 3 bases and J lost 3; bases outside the gene matches: 6. The CDR3 here is CASSWDREADTEAFF. The CDR3 nucleotides read TGTGCCAGCAGCTGGGACAGGGAGGCCGACACTGAAGCTTTCTTT.

This clone is a singleton in its sample. The chain is built from TRBV4-1 and TRBJ1-1; 9 bases fit TRBD1. The germline gives CDR1 MGHRA, CDR2 YSYEKL. V shed 5 bases and J 3 bases; nucleotides not matched to a gene: 13. The length of the CDR3 is 17 residues. The CDR3 DNA reads as TGCGCCAGCAGCTCCCGACCACCGGGACAGGGCTACACTGAAGCTTTCTTT. Encoded protein: CASSSRPPGQGYTEAFF.

The chain is built from TRBV19 and TRBJ2-7, with D perhaps matching TRBD1 (6 bases). The germline gives CDR1 LNHDA, CDR2 SQIVND (reference sequence). The CDR3 totals 17 residues. The germline V and J ends were trimmed by 2 bases and 2 bases, with 19 bases remaining between them. CDR3 amino acids: CASSIFPQGPITYEQYV. The CDR3 DNA reads TGTGCCAGTAGTATATTCCCACAGGGACCCATCACCTACGAGCAGTACGTC.

The chain recombines TRBV15 with TRBJ1-5, with D perhaps matching TRBD1 (5 bases). The CDR3 covers 14 residues. Trimming removed 3 bases from V and 2 bases from J, with 8 bases in between. Germline V gene sequence: CDR1 LNHNV, CDR2 YYDKDF (reference sequence). CDR3 DNA: TGTGCCACCAGCAGTCAGGGTGGCAATCAGCCCCAGCATTTT. It encodes CATSSQGGNQPQHF.

The chain couples TRBV2 to TRBJ1-2; TRBD1 matches 7 bases. Germline trimming cut 0 bases from V and 2 bases from J; bases unmatched to any gene: 6. Looked up from germline, CDR1 is SNHLY and CDR2 is FYNNEI. The CDR3 spans 16 residues. The CDR3 reads CASSEAGTVRNYGYTF. CDR3 in DNA: TGTGCCAGCAGTGAAGCCGGGACAGTAAGAAACTATGGCTACACCTTC.

V and J are TRBV2 and TRBJ1-5; D is unclear. The CDR3 has 14 residues. Germline CDR1 is SNHLY and CDR2 is FYNNEI. V was pared by 4 bases and J by 2 bases, with 9 bases between. This CDR3 reads CASSAQDGNQPQHF. CDR3 in DNA: TGTGCCAGCAGTGCTCAGGATGGCAATCAGCCCCAGCATTTT.

This clone was observed once. This rearrangement joins TRBV6-5 to TRBJ1-3; 7 bases are shared with TRBD1. From germline, CDR1 is MNHEY and CDR2 SVGAGI. The CDR3 runs 14 residues. Germline trimming cut 6 bases from V and 2 bases from J; bases unmatched to any gene: 4. CDR3 residues: CASRNRGTGNTIYF. DNA of the CDR3: TGTGCCAGCAGAAACAGGGGAACTGGAAACACCATATATTTT.

This sequence joins TRBV18 and TRBJ1-3; D gene uncertain. The CDR3 is made up of 14 amino acids. V gave up 2 bases and J gave up 0 bases, with 5 bases separating them. Germline CDR1 reads KGHSH; CDR2 reads LQKENI. CDR3 coding DNA: TGTGCCAGCTCACCAACATTCTCTGGAAACACCATATATTTT. Amino acid sequence: CASSPTFSGNTIYF. Full variable domain (rest looked up from reference TRBV18 and TRBJ1-3): NAGVMQNPRHLVRRRGQEARLRCSPMKGHSHVYWYRQLPEEGLKFMVYLQKENIIDESGMPKERFSAEFPKEGPSILRIQQVVRGDSAAYFCASSPTFSGNTIYFGEGSWLTVV.

This chain joins TRBV11-3 and TRBJ1-3; D is possibly TRBD1 (6 bases). V was clipped by 3 bases and J by 2 bases, with 8 bases between them. Germline values: CDR1 SGHNT, CDR2 YENEEA. This CDR3 contains 14 residues. The DNA of the CDR3 is TGTGCCAGCAGCTTGGGGGCAGCTGGAAACACCATATATTTT. It yields the protein CASSLGAAGNTIYF.

V is TRBV7-3 and J is TRBJ1-2; 10 bases align to TRBD1. Germline CDR1 SGHTA, CDR2 FQGTGA. Losses at the gene ends were 5 bases for V and 3 bases for J; bases not matched to a gene: 6. The CDR3 contains 15 residues. The CDR3 DNA follows: TGTGCCAGCAGCGACTCGACAGGGGGCGACTATGGCTACACCTTC. It specifies CASSDSTGGDYGYTF.

CDR3 DNA: TGTGCCAGCAGCTTGATAGTGGGACAGGGGGGGAACACCGGGGAGCTGTTTTTT. Protein: CASSLIVGQGGNTGELFF. The chain employs TRBV11-2 and TRBJ2-2; 11 bases fit TRBD1. Germline V gives CDR1 SGHAT, CDR2 FQNNGV. The CDR3 runs 18 residues. The J segment lost 1 base and the V segment lost 3 bases, leaving 7 bases of the junction unmatched. Filled out from reference TRBV11-2 and TRBJ2-2, the complete variable domain reads EAGVAQSPRYKIIEKRQSVAFWCNPISGHATLYWYQQILGQGPKLLIQFQNNGVVDDSQLPKDRFSAERLKGVDSTLKIQPAKLEDSAVYLCASSLIVGQGGNTGELFFGEGSRLTVL.

The chain has TRBV11-2 and TRBJ1-3; a possible D gene is TRBD1 (5 bases). V lost 5 bases, J lost 0 bases, and 14 bases lay in between. The length of the CDR3 is 16 residues. Germline CDR1 SGHAT, CDR2 FQNNGV. The DNA for the CDR3 is TGTGCCAGCAGCCCCAGTGGACAATACTCTGGAAACACCATATATTTT. Residues: CASSPSGQYSGNTIYF. Looking up the rest from reference TRBV11-2 and TRBJ1-3 gives the full variable domain: EAGVAQSPRYKIIEKRQSVAFWCNPISGHATLYWYQQILGQGPKLLIQFQNNGVVDDSQLPKDRFSAERLKGVDSTLKIQPAKLEDSAVYLCASSPSGQYSGNTIYFGEGSWLTVV.